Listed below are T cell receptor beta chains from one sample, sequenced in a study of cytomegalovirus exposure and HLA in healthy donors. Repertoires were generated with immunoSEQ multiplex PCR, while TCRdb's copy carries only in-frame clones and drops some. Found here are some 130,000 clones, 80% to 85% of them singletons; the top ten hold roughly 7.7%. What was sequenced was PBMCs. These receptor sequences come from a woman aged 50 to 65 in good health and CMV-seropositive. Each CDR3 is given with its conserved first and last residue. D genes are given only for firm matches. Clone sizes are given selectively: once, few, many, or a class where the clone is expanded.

CASSLQGTPTYNEQFF | TGTGCCAGCAGCTTGCAGGGGACCCCCACCTACAATGAGCAGTTCTTC | . | TRBV7-9 | 16 | TRBJ2-1 | .
CAWSVGFSYEQYF | TGTGCCTGGAGTGTCGGTTTCTCCTACGAGCAGTACTTC | . | TRBV30 | 13 | TRBJ2-7 | .
CASSLQGDGYTF | TGTGCCAGCAGCTTACAGGGAGATGGCTACACCTTC | . | TRBV5-6 | 12 | TRBJ1-2 | .
CASRYDRGGNTIYF | TGTGCCAGCAGATACGACAGGGGTGGAAACACCATATATTTT | TRBD1 | TRBV2 | 14 | TRBJ1-3 | .
CASSLARDYTF | TGTGCCAGCAGCTTGGCCAGGGACTACACCTTC | . | TRBV5-5 | 11 | TRBJ1-2 | .
CASRGRDTEAFF | TGTGCCAGCAGGGGGAGGGACACTGAAGCTTTCTTT | . | TRBV28 | 12 | TRBJ1-1 | once
CASSLSLQGENSPLHF | TGCGCCAGCAGCTTGTCCTTGCAGGGTGAGAATTCACCCCTCCACTTT | . | TRBV5-1 | 16 | TRBJ1-6 | .
CASSTPGRNQPQHF | TGTGCCAGCAGCACCCCAGGGAGGAATCAGCCCCAGCATTTT | . | TRBV11-2 | 14 | TRBJ1-5 | .
CASNLAGGSDTQYF | TGTGCCAGCAATCTCGCAGGGGGATCGGATACGCAGTATTTT | TRBD1 | TRBV6-5 | 14 | TRBJ2-3 | .
CAWSDWGDYGYTF | TGTGCCTGGAGTGATTGGGGAGACTATGGCTACACCTTC | . | TRBV30 | 13 | TRBJ1-2 | .
CASSLPQYGYTF | TGTGCCAGCAGTTTACCCCAATATGGCTACACCTTC | . | TRBV28 | 12 | TRBJ1-2 | .
CASSPGREIYGYTF | TGTGCCAGCTCACCAGGCAGGGAAATTTATGGCTACACCTTC | . | TRBV18 | 14 | TRBJ1-2 | .
CASSQYGTSETYEQYF | TGTGCCAGCAGCCAATATGGGACTAGCGAAACCTACGAGCAGTACTTC | TRBD2 | TRBV4-1 | 16 | TRBJ2-7 | .
CSSSLPGGGREKLFF | TGTTCCAGCAGCTTACCGGGAGGGGGACGGGAGAAACTGTTTTTT | . | TRBV7-9 | 15 | TRBJ1-4 | few
CASSLSMRDARLTQIRSGLKQYF | TGCGCCAGCAGCTTGAGCATGAGGGATGCCCGCTTAACACAGATACGCAGTGGATTAAAGCAGTATTTT | . | TRBV5-1 | 23 | TRBJ2-3 | few
CATRSWGATNEKLFF | TGTGCCACCCGTTCGTGGGGGGCAACTAATGAAAAACTGTTTTTT | . | TRBV2 | 15 | TRBJ1-4 | .
CASSPGRGGGRAFEQYF | TGTGCCAGCAGTCCCGGGAGAGGGGGCGGGAGGGCCTTCGAGCAGTACTTC | TRBD2 | TRBV27 | 17 | TRBJ2-7 | .
CASSLGPAAYTEAFF | TGTGCCAGCAGCTTAGGTCCGGCGGCATACACTGAAGCTTTCTTT | . | TRBV7-2 | 15 | TRBJ1-1 | .
CASKGTGGAETYEQYF | TGCGCCTCCAAAGGGACAGGGGGCGCAGAAACCTACGAGCAGTACTTC | TRBD1 | TRBV5-1 | 16 | TRBJ2-7 | .
CASSQTGQGVQDTQYF | TGCGCCAGCAGCCAAACGGGACAGGGGGTACAAGATACGCAGTATTTT | TRBD1 | TRBV4-1 | 16 | TRBJ2-3 | few
CASSLGHSYEQYF | TGTGCCAGCAGCTTAGGGCATTCCTACGAGCAGTACTTC | . | TRBV7-9 | 13 | TRBJ2-7 | .
CASSYGRQAGKNIQYF | TGTGCCAGCAGTTATGGGCGCCAGGCTGGCAAAAACATTCAGTACTTC | . | TRBV6-7 | 16 | TRBJ2-4 | .
CASSYSGTGDQPQHF | TGTGCCAGCAGTTACTCCGGGACGGGAGATCAGCCCCAGCATTTT | . | TRBV6-5 | 15 | TRBJ1-5 | .
CASSFDRGYTEAFF | TGCGCCAGCAGCTTCGACAGGGGATATACTGAAGCTTTCTTT | TRBD1 | TRBV5-1 | 14 | TRBJ1-1 | .
CASTLDVEAGQPQHF | TGTGCCAGTACCCTCGACGTTGAGGCTGGTCAGCCCCAGCATTTT | . | TRBV19 | 15 | TRBJ1-5 | .
CASSYIPGTEAFF | TGTGCCAGCAGTTACATCCCGGGCACTGAAGCTTTCTTT | . | TRBV28 | 13 | TRBJ1-1 | .
CASSRLQGRARYGYTF | TGTGCCAGCAGCCGCCTTCAAGGGAGGGCTCGATATGGCTACACCTTC | . | TRBV7-8 | 16 | TRBJ1-2 | .
CASSVGGSGETQYF | TGTGCCAGCAGTGTCGGAGGGTCTGGGGAGACCCAGTACTTC | . | TRBV2 | 14 | TRBJ2-5 | .